The 22 T cell receptor beta chains below come from one sample, sequenced in a study of blood T cells in healthy people across ages. The authors ran a second PCR of roughly 6 to 12 cycles using a sample-barcoded 5' primer and a J-beta primer mix. TCRdb called the 5' RACE reads again in MiXCR, with one record for every CDR3 protein. This sample yields around 870,000 distinct CDR3 sequences, of which more than 25% are seen a single time; 17% belongs to the top ten. Sample: blood. These receptors were collected from a woman aged 80 or over in good health.

Notes on this clonotype: One end of the junction is discordant with germline, which a read error may explain. The V gene is TRBV18, the J gene TRBJ2-1, with 7 bases that match TRBD2. Germline V gene data show CDR1 as KGHSH and CDR2 as LQKENI. The CDR3 totals 14 residues. Written as DNA, the CDR3 is TGTACCAGCTCACTCGCGGGGGATTACAATGAGCAGTTCTTC. Protein sequence: CTSSLAGDYNEQFF.

Of note for this clonotype: One end of the junction is discordant with germline, which a read error may explain. This chain connects TRBV6-6 to TRBJ2-6; 9 nucleotides agree with TRBD1. The CDR3 is 15 residues long. Germline V gene lookup returns CDR1 MNHNY and CDR2 SVGAGI (reference sequence). CDR3 region: CASMGQGSGANVRTF. In DNA form, the CDR3 reads TGTGCCAGCATGGGACAGGGCTCTGGGGCCAACGTCCGGACTTTC.

About this clonotype: This may be a read error, as it is one base from a much larger clone. The chain combines TRBV20-1 with TRBJ2-5; no clear D. This CDR3 comprises 16 residues. Germline values: CDR1 DFQATT, CDR2 SNEGSKA (reference sequence). V gave up 6 bases and J gave up 11 bases, with 31 bases separating them. The CDR3 region is CSATIITEKAYNEQYF. The CDR3 DNA reads as TGCAGTGCCACAATCATAACGGAGAAAGCTTACAATGAGCAGTACTTC.

This clonotype was seen ten or more times. The V gene is TRBV7-2, the J gene TRBJ2-5, with 8 bases fitting TRBD1. Germline CDR1 reads SGHTA; CDR2 reads FQGNSA. CDR3 length equals 14 residues. V was clipped by 4 bases and J by 2 bases; unmatched bases: 3. CDR3 bases: TGTGCCAGCAGCTCGTACAGGGGGCAAGAGACCCAGTACTTC. Its protein is CASSSYRGQETQYF.

With regard to this clonotype: Germline and junction disagree at one end, which may indicate a read error. The chain recombines TRBV18 with TRBJ2-5; maybe TRBD1 (6 bases). With the DNA end fitting TRBJ2-7 better, the J assignment may be wrong. The CDR3 extends over 16 amino acids. Germline V gene data show CDR1 as KGHSH and CDR2 as LQKENI. CDR3 loop: CAGSLSPGTRGAEQYF. The CDR3 nucleotides are TGTGCCGGCTCACTTTCTCCCGGGACAAGAGGGGCCGAGCAGTACTTC.

The chain links TRBV6-2 or TRBV6-3 to TRBJ1-1, with D possibly matching TRBD1 (6 bases). The CDR3 sequence is 16 residues long. Germline assignment: CDR1 MNHEY and CDR2 SVGEGT. Trimming removed 6 bases at V and 1 base at J, with 18 bases between. CDR3 region: CASSPPPGQPNTEAFF. CDR3 DNA: TGTGCCAGCAGCCCACCACCCGGACAGCCGAACACTGAAGCTTTCTTT.

This clonotype was seen ten or more times. This sequence joins TRBV15 and TRBJ2-7; TRBD2 aligns across 7 bases. Germline CDR1 LNHNV, CDR2 YYDKDF (reference sequence). CDR3 length: 15 residues. V lost 6 bases to trimming and J lost 1 base; unmatched junction nucleotides: 9. CDR3 amino acids: CATSILPAGSYEQYF. The CDR3 nucleotides are TGTGCCACCAGTATCTTACCAGCGGGGTCCTACGAGCAGTACTTC.

This clonotype was counted at least ten times. The genes are TRBV20-1 and TRBJ2-5, with D tentatively TRBD2 (6 bases). Trimming cost V 6 bases and J 2 bases, with 19 bases left between them. This CDR3 is built from 15 residues. CDR1 is DFQATT and CDR2 is SNEGSKA in the germline V gene (reference sequence). CDR3 sequence: CSATRPGGPQETQYF. The CDR3 DNA sequence: TGCAGTGCCACGCGACCCGGGGGTCCACAAGAGACCCAGTACTTC.

With regard to this clonotype: A much larger clone is a single base away; this may be a read error. The chain joins TRBV20-1 to TRBJ2-6; a possible D gene is TRBD1 (5 bases). Looked up from germline, CDR1 is DFQATT and CDR2 is SNEGSKA (reference sequence). The CDR3 runs to 14 residues. The CDR3 here is CSARDASGANILTF. CDR3 bases: TGCAGTGCTAGAGACGCCTCTGGGGCCAACATCCTGACTTTC.

Worth noting for this clonotype: At one of its ends the junction is not consistent with the germline gene, which may arise from a read error. The chain uses TRBV5-1 and TRBJ2-3; D gene ambiguous. The V gene's germline CDR1 is SGHRS and CDR2 YFSETQ. This CDR3 comprises 14 residues. Written as DNA, the CDR3 is TGCGCTAGCAGCGTCCAGGAGAACGCAGATACGCAGTATTTT. Protein sequence: CASSVQENADTQYF.

This clonotype has at least ten counts. The rearrangement links TRBV7-2 to TRBJ2-4; 11 bases are shared with TRBD2. CDR1 is SGHTA and CDR2 is FQGNSA in the germline V gene. V lost 5 bases to trimming and J lost 6 bases; unmatched junction nucleotides: 6. This CDR3 region has 15 residues. CDR3 residues: CASSHSGGAGNIQYF. CDR3 sequence (DNA): TGTGCCAGCAGCCATAGCGGGGGGGCCGGAAACATTCAGTACTTC.

This clonotype was seen repeatedly, ten times or more. This chain links TRBV10-3 with TRBJ2-5, with D perhaps TRBD2 (5 bases). Germline CDR1 reads ENHRY; CDR2 reads SYGVKD. This CDR3 comprises 13 residues. Trimming took off 4 bases at V and 5 bases at J, with 11 bases between the two ends. The CDR3 DNA reads as TGTGCCATCAGTGCCCGGACTGATGAGACCCAGTACTTC. This translates into CAISARTDETQYF.

This chain's CDR3 is CASSLGTRFGEQYF. CDR3 in DNA: TGTGCCAGCAGCTTAGGTACTAGGTTTGGAGAGCAGTACTTC. The chain employs TRBV7-2 and TRBJ2-7, with D perhaps TRBD2 (5 bases). Germline V gene data show CDR1 as SGHTA and CDR2 as FQGNSA. The V end lost 1 base, the J end lost 7 bases, and 14 bases lay between the germline ends. CDR3 size: 14 residues.

This clonotype was recorded a few times. V is TRBV2 and J is TRBJ1-4; weak D call: TRBD1 (5 bases). The CDR3 runs 12 residues. Germline CDR1 SNHLY, CDR2 FYNNEI. Trimming took off 8 bases at V and 15 bases at J, with 19 bases between the two ends. CDR3 sequence reads: CASSTRATRVFF. The CDR3 DNA reads as TGTGCCAGCTCCACCAGGGCCACTCGAGTGTTTTTT. Supplemented by reference TRBV2 and TRBJ1-4, the full variable domain reads EPEVTQTPSHQVTQMGQEVILRCVPISNHLYFYWYRQILGQKVEFLVSFYNNEISEKSEIFDDQFSVERPDGSNFTLKIRSTKLEDSAMYFCASSTRATRVFFGSGTQLSVL.

The chain recombines TRBV7-9 with TRBJ2-7; 7 bases agree with TRBD1. J was trimmed by 5 bases and V by 6 bases; bases with no gene match: 7. In germline, CDR1 is SEHNR, CDR2 FQNEAQ (reference sequence). The CDR3 is made up of 13 amino acids. The DNA of the CDR3 is TGTGCCAGCAGGTGGGGGACAGTTGACGAGCAGTACTTC. It yields the protein CASRWGTVDEQYF.

The CDR3 sequence is CASSAGLAVSTDTQYF. The CDR3 DNA is TGTGCCAGCAGTGCAGGACTAGCGGTGAGCACAGATACGCAGTATTTT. This chain links TRBV12-3 or TRBV12-4 with TRBJ2-3; 10 bases are a match to TRBD2. The CDR3 has 16 amino acids. V lost 5 bases to trimming and J lost 0 bases; unmatched junction nucleotides: 5.

This clonotype was recorded at least ten times. The chain couples TRBV15 to TRBJ2-5, with D perhaps matching TRBD2 (6 bases). The CDR3 spans 15 residues. The V and J ends lost 2 bases and 2 bases respectively, with 12 bases between them. CDR1 and CDR2 (germline): LNHNV, YYDKDF (reference sequence). The CDR3 region is CATSRLGGTQETQYF. The CDR3 DNA reads TGTGCCACCAGCAGACTCGGGGGTACTCAAGAGACCCAGTACTTC.

This clonotype was seen ten or more times. The chain employs TRBV15 and TRBJ2-3; D may be TRBD1 (5 bases). The V end lost 5 bases, the J end lost 4 bases, and 19 bases lay between the germline ends. The CDR3 is made up of 16 amino acids. Germline CDR1 LNHNV, CDR2 YYDKDF (reference sequence). The CDR3 DNA reads as TGTGCCACCAGCTTTAGGCGATTAACAGGCCCAGATACGCAGTATTTT. Protein sequence: CATSFRRLTGPDTQYF.

On this clonotype itself: A read error is possible here, since a much larger clone lies one base away. The chain has TRBV15 and TRBJ1-4, with a tentative D call TRBD1 (6 bases). V was clipped by 1 base and J by 5 bases, with 8 bases between them. CDR3 size: 14 residues. Germline V gene lookup returns CDR1 LNHNV and CDR2 YYDKDF (reference sequence). The DNA of the CDR3 is TGTGCCACCAGCAGAGGCCAGGGGAATGAAAAACTGTTTTTT. Its translation is CATSRGQGNEKLFF.

This chain uses TRBV20-1 with TRBJ2-3; the D gene is possibly TRBD2 (6 bases). Trimming pared 5 bases from V and 4 bases from J, leaving 16 bases between. The germline V gene encodes CDR1 DFQATT and CDR2 SNEGSKA (reference sequence). The CDR3 has 14 amino acids. The CDR3 reads CSALFGEASDTQYF. The CDR3, as DNA: TGCAGTGCTCTATTTGGGGAGGCATCAGATACGCAGTATTTT.

This clonotype was detected many times. The chain combines TRBV9 with TRBJ2-3; TRBD2 might be the D (6 bases). The germline CDR1 and CDR2 sequences are SGDLS and YYNGEE. The ends were cut back, 4 bases at V and 0 bases at J, with 24 bases in the middle. This CDR3 has 19 residues. The CDR3 bases are TGTGCCAGCAGCTCCCGACTAGATTTCTCCGGGATGAGCACAGATACGCAGTATTTT. Translating gives CASSSRLDFSGMSTDTQYF.

This clonotype has only a few counts. The chain employs TRBV5-1 and TRBJ2-3; the match to TRBD2 covers 9 bases. Losses at the gene ends were 0 bases for V and 5 bases for J; bases not matched to a gene: 4. This CDR3 has 15 amino acids. The V gene's germline CDR1 is SGHRS and CDR2 YFSETQ. Written as DNA, the CDR3 is TGCGCCAGCAGCTTGGTAAATAGCGGGGGAGATACGCAGTATTTT. It encodes CASSLVNSGGDTQYF.